Presented here are 27 T cell receptor beta chains from one specimen sequenced in a study of shared clonotypes between healthy human individuals. In the naive CD8 group, cells lacked CD45RO and were positively selected for CCR7, so terminally differentiated effector memory CD45RA+ cells were left out. TCRdb's copy holds only in-frame clones and misses some; the assay was immunoSEQ multiplex PCR. The sample includes some 1,900,000 clones, approximately 95% of them seen just once. The sequenced sample was naive CD8+ T cells sorted from blood. These receptors were obtained from a young man in good health.

The gene calls are TRBV10-3 and TRBJ1-6, with D possibly being TRBD1 (6 bases). Germline V lookup: CDR1 ENHRY, CDR2 SYGVKD. V dropped 1 base and J dropped 10 bases, with 11 bases sitting between them. The CDR3 has 14 residues. CDR3 region: CAISEFSGDSPLHF. The CDR3 DNA reads as TGTGCCATCAGTGAGTTTTCAGGGGACTCACCCCTCCACTTT.

This clone showed up just once. The CDR3 nucleotides read TGTGCCAGCAGCTCCTCCTTAAGCTCCTATAATTCACCCCTCCACTTT. Translating gives CASSSSLSSYNSPLHF. The chain recombines TRBV13 with TRBJ1-6; D unresolved. Germline CDR1 is PRHDT and CDR2 is FYEKMQ (reference sequence). Between the trimmed V and J ends, which lost 4 bases and 0 bases, there was a span of 10 bases. CDR3 length: 16 residues.

V gene TRBV7-9 combines with J gene TRBJ1-6; the match to TRBD1 covers 9 bases. CDR1 is SEHNR and CDR2 is FQNEAQ in the germline V gene (reference sequence). The CDR3 loop spans 15 amino acids. Losses at the gene ends were 4 bases for V and 7 bases for J; bases not matched to a gene: 5. DNA of the CDR3: TGTGCCAGCAGCTCTCGGACAGGGGAGAATTCACCCCTCCACTTT. Residues: CASSSRTGENSPLHF.

The rearrangement joins TRBV7-7 to TRBJ2-5, with 8 bases fitting TRBD2. Germline CDR1 is SSHAT and CDR2 is FNYEAQ (reference sequence). This CDR3 comprises 14 residues. In DNA, the CDR3 is TGTGCTAGCGGTGGCGGGGGGCTACAAGAGACCCAGTACTTC. It yields the protein CASGGGGLQETQYF. The whole variable domain, remainder taken from reference TRBV7-7 and TRBJ2-5, is GAGVSQSPRYKVTKRGQDVTLRCDPISSHATLYWYQQALGQGPEFLTYFNYEAQPDKSGLPSDRFSAERPEGSISTLTIQRTEQRDSAMYRCASGGGGLQETQYFGPGTRLLVL.

This chain uses TRBV7-3 with TRBJ1-6; TRBD1 agrees at 7 bases. CDR1 is SGHTA, CDR2 FQGTGA, per germline. Losses at the gene ends were 3 bases for V and 10 bases for J; bases not matched to a gene: 6. There are 14 residues in the CDR3. The CDR3 loop is CASSFTGDGSPLHF. The CDR3 DNA is TGTGCCAGCAGCTTTACAGGGGACGGATCACCCCTCCACTTT. Using reference TRBV7-3 and TRBJ1-6 for the parts outside the CDR3, the full variable domain is GAGVSQTPSNKVTEKGKYVELRCDPISGHTALYWYRQSLGQGPEFLIYFQGTGAADDSGLPNDRFFAVRPEGSVSTLKIQRTERGDSAVYLCASSFTGDGSPLHFGNGTRLTVT.

This chain joins TRBV2 and TRBJ2-1; 7 bases agree with TRBD1. Trimming took 1 base from V and 9 from J; bases not matched to a gene: 0. The germline V gene has CDR1 SNHLY and CDR2 FYNNEI. This CDR3 comprises 12 residues. The CDR3 coding sequence is TGTGCCAGCAGTGAAGGGACAGGTGAGCAGTTCTTC. It encodes CASSEGTGEQFF.

The rearrangement links TRBV6-1 to TRBJ2-6; tentatively, D is TRBD1 (6 bases). The CDR3 totals 15 residues. Germline V CDR1 and CDR2: MNHNS, SASEGT. V was cut by 4 bases and J by 3 bases, with 10 bases left in between. The CDR3 loop is CASSVRGNGANVLTF. DNA for the CDR3: TGTGCCAGCAGTGTCAGGGGTAATGGGGCCAACGTCCTGACTTTC.

As for this clone: The sample carries other DNA sequences with the same CDR3. V gene TRBV15 combines with J gene TRBJ2-7, with TRBD1 matching 8 bases. The CDR3 is 15 residues long. Germline CDR1 LNHNV, CDR2 YYDKDF (reference sequence). Trimming cost V 0 bases and J 4 bases; bases outside gene matches: 5. For the CDR3, the DNA is TGTGCCACCAGCAGAGATCGAGGGACAGGTTACGAGCAGTACTTC. The encoded protein is CATSRDRGTGYEQYF.

A note on this clone: Other nucleotide sequences in the sample specify the same CDR3. The gene calls are TRBV27 and TRBJ2-5; TRBD1 matches 8 bases. The ends lost 2 bases at V and 4 bases at J; junction bases unmatched: 3. Germline assignment: CDR1 MNHEY and CDR2 SMNVEV (reference sequence). The CDR3 has 14 residues. The CDR3 spells CASSLGGTGETQYF. The DNA for the CDR3 is TGTGCCAGCAGTTTAGGGGGGACAGGAGAGACCCAGTACTTC.

Here the CDR3 DNA reads TGTGCCTGGAGTGTACTAGGGCCACCAGAGACCCAGTACTTC. Protein sequence: CAWSVLGPPETQYF. V and J are TRBV30 and TRBJ2-5; D is perhaps TRBD2 (5 bases). The CDR3 extends over 14 amino acids. V gave up 0 bases and J gave up 4 bases, with 12 bases separating them. Germline V gene data show CDR1 as GTSNPN and CDR2 as SVGIG (reference sequence).

DNA of the CDR3: TGTGCCAGTAGTATAGAGGGGGGCTCTGATGGCTACACCTTC. As protein: CASSIEGGSDGYTF. This chain uses TRBV19 with TRBJ1-2; TRBD1 might be the D (6 bases). This CDR3 contains 14 residues. V lost 0 bases and J 6 bases, leaving 11 bases between the germline ends. The V gene's germline CDR1 is LNHDA and CDR2 SQIVND (reference sequence).

V is TRBV7-8 and J is TRBJ2-7, with 8 bases lining up with TRBD2. The ends lost 0 bases at V and 4 bases at J; junction bases unmatched: 8. The CDR3 covers 16 residues. Germline V gene lookup returns CDR1 SGHVS and CDR2 FQNEAQ. CDR3 protein: CASSLAGRTSTYEQYF. CDR3 DNA sequence: TGTGCCAGCAGCTTAGCCGGCCGGACTAGCACTTACGAGCAGTACTTC. The variable domain in full, completed from reference TRBV7-8 and TRBJ2-7, reads GAGVSQSPRYKVAKRGQDVALRCDPISGHVSLFWYQQALGQGPEFLTYFQNEAQLDKSGLPSDRFFAERPEGSVSTLKIQRTQQEDSAVYLCASSLAGRTSTYEQYFGPGTRLTVT.

The chain carries TRBV28 and TRBJ2-7, with D possibly being TRBD1 or TRBD2 (5 bases each). Germline V gene lookup returns CDR1 MDHEN and CDR2 SYDVKM. The length of the CDR3 is 15 residues. V dropped 7 bases and J dropped 6 bases, with 22 bases sitting between them. CDR3 residues: CASTPTGDGDVEQYF. CDR3 nucleotide sequence: TGTGCCAGCACCCCTACCGGGGACGGAGACGTCGAGCAGTACTTC.

This chain links TRBV5-6 with TRBJ2-2; D is unclear. CDR1 and CDR2 (germline): SGHDT, YYEEEE. The CDR3 totals 13 residues. Trimming cost V 3 bases and J 7 bases, with 10 bases left between them. Here the CDR3 reads CASSSYLGGELFF. In nucleotides, the CDR3 is TGTGCCAGCAGCTCCTACTTGGGCGGGGAGCTGTTTTTT.

The rearrangement joins TRBV6-5 to TRBJ2-7; no clear D. CDR3 length equals 14 residues. The V gene's germline CDR1 is MNHEY and CDR2 SVGAGI. V was cut by 1 base and J by 2 bases, with 9 bases left in between. CDR3 region: CASSYYGGAYEQYF. CDR3 in DNA: TGTGCCAGCAGTTACTACGGCGGCGCCTACGAGCAGTACTTC.

The chain recombines TRBV5-1 with TRBJ2-5; 14 nucleotides match TRBD2. The V gene's germline CDR1 is SGHRS and CDR2 YFSETQ. The junction had 4 bases not matched to a gene; V was cut back by 3 bases and J by 9 bases. The CDR3 sequence is 14 residues long. The CDR3 DNA is TGCGCCAGCAGCTCCGGGACTAGCGGGAGACCCCAGTACTTC. Its protein product is CASSSGTSGRPQYF.

On this clone: The limits of the CDR3 on the DNA are not certain, so only TCRdb's listed CDR3 is given. The CDR3 spells CASSWGEGAGRELF. V usage is TRBV19 and J usage is TRBJ2-1. From germline, CDR1 is LNHDA and CDR2 SQIVND (reference sequence). Both ends counted, the CDR3 spans 14 residues.

The rearrangement links TRBV19 to TRBJ2-1; a possible D gene is TRBD1 (6 bases). There are 15 residues in the CDR3. Germline values: CDR1 LNHDA, CDR2 SQIVND (reference sequence). The germline V and J ends were trimmed by 5 bases and 0 bases, with 11 bases remaining between them. The DNA for the CDR3 is TGTGCCAGTAGTCTCGGGACACCCTCCTACAATGAGCAGTTCTTC. This gives the protein CASSLGTPSYNEQFF.

CDR3 sequence: CASSQLTGAREAFF. Written as DNA, the CDR3 is TGCGCCAGCAGCCAATTAACCGGGGCACGAGAAGCTTTCTTT. This sequence joins TRBV4-1 and TRBJ1-1; D is possibly TRBD1 (5 bases). Trimming removed 2 bases from V and 8 bases from J, with 15 bases in between. Germline CDR1 reads MGHRA; CDR2 reads YSYEKL. The CDR3 consists of 14 residues.

This rearrangement joins TRBV9 to TRBJ2-5, with 9 nucleotides matching TRBD1. CDR3 length: 15 residues. The ends lost 4 bases at V and 4 bases at J; junction bases unmatched: 8. CDR1 and CDR2 (germline): SGDLS, YYNGEE. The CDR3 region has the DNA TGTGCCAGCAGCTTCCGGACAGGGGAGGGAGAGACCCAGTACTTC. This codes for CASSFRTGEGETQYF.

The chain combines TRBV29-1 with TRBJ2-1; 8 bases agree with TRBD1. Germline V gene lookup returns CDR1 SQVTM and CDR2 ANQGSEA. The CDR3 spans 13 residues. With V trimmed by 4 bases and J by 7 bases, 6 bases remained unmatched. CDR3 protein: CSVVTGGRNEQFF. The CDR3 coding sequence is TGCAGCGTTGTAACAGGGGGGCGAAATGAGCAGTTCTTC.

This chain joins TRBV15 and TRBJ2-5; D possibly matches TRBD1 or TRBD2 (5 bases each). The V end lost 3 bases, the J end lost 5 bases, and 16 bases lay between the germline ends. The germline V gene has CDR1 LNHNV and CDR2 YYDKDF (reference sequence). This CDR3 is 15 amino acids long. The CDR3, as DNA: TGTGCCACCAGCAGCGGGGTGGGGGTTTTTGAGACCCAGTACTTC. It specifies CATSSGVGVFETQYF.

The chain has TRBV10-1 and TRBJ2-2; D may be TRBD2 (5 bases). This CDR3 has 15 residues. CDR1 and CDR2 from the germline V gene are WNHNN and SYGVQD (reference sequence). Trimming left V 6 bases short and J 2 bases short, with 13 bases between. The CDR3 region has the DNA TGCGCCAGCAGGGAAAGGGAGTATAACACCGGGGAGCTGTTTTTT. Protein product: CASREREYNTGELFF.

The CDR3 coding sequence is TGTGCCAGCAGCGCGAGATATAGCGGGGAGACCCCCGGGGAGCTGTTTTTT. It codes for CASSARYSGETPGELFF. This chain links TRBV9 with TRBJ2-2; 8 bases line up with TRBD2. The CDR3 has 17 residues. In germline, CDR1 is SGDLS, CDR2 YYNGEE. With V trimmed by 3 bases and J by 6 bases, 13 bases remained unmatched.

This clone was recorded once. The chain has TRBV7-3 and TRBJ2-1; the D is unclear. V lost 1 base and J 6 bases, leaving 10 bases between the germline ends. Germline CDR1 reads SGHTA; CDR2 reads FQGTGA. The CDR3 has 14 residues. CDR3 bases: TGTGCCAGCAGCTTAAACGGTGGTCTCAATGAGCAGTTCTTC. This encodes CASSLNGGLNEQFF.

The chain is built from TRBV29-1 and TRBJ1-1; tentative D call: TRBD1 (6 bases). Trimming took off 7 bases at V and 6 bases at J, with 27 bases between the two ends. The length of the CDR3 is 16 residues. Germline loops: CDR1 SQVTM, CDR2 ANQGSEA. CDR3 bases: TGCAGCGCCGGGGAGAGGGGGTTGCCGGCAGGGTCTGAAGCTTTCTTT. This gives the protein CSAGERGLPAGSEAFF.

This clone came up once. CDR3 sequence (DNA): TGCGCCAGCAGCTTATGGGACCCAGATTCCGGGGAGCTGTTTTTT. Its translation: CASSLWDPDSGELFF. The chain uses TRBV5-1 and TRBJ2-2; D is possibly TRBD1 or TRBD2 (5 bases each). From germline, CDR1 is SGHRS and CDR2 YFSETQ. V lost 2 bases and J 6 bases, leaving 14 bases between the germline ends. CDR3 length: 15 residues.